Listed here are 29 T cell receptor beta chains from one sample, sequenced in a study of immune characterization of retroperitoneal liposarcoma. TCRdb reprocessed the PCR reads with MiXCR, giving one entry per CDR3 protein. The data hold about 10,000 distinct CDR3 sequences, with 22% observed a single time. Sequencing input: blood. These receptors were collected from a female donor with retroperitoneal liposarcoma.

This clonotype was counted many times. The gene calls are TRBV27 and TRBJ2-7; TRBD1 matches at 10 bases. V was pared by 2 bases and J by 3 bases, with 10 bases of the junction left unmatched. The CDR3 totals 17 residues. Germline-derived CDR1 and CDR2 are MNHEY and SMNVEV (reference sequence). CDR3 DNA sequence: TGTGCCAGCAGTTTAAAGTCCCCCAGGACAGGGGGCTACGAGCAGTACTTC. Translation: CASSLKSPRTGGYEQYF.

This clonotype is classed as medium-sized (0.01 to 0.1%). This rearrangement joins TRBV6-1 to TRBJ2-5, with 7 nucleotides matching TRBD2. The CDR3 has 16 amino acids. The junction had 12 bases not matched to a gene; V was cut back by 5 bases and J by 3 bases. Germline values: CDR1 MNHNS, CDR2 SASEGT. The CDR3 DNA reads TGTGCCAGCAGTTATCGACTAGCAGCTTTCAAAGAGACCCAGTACTTC. Translation gives CASSYRLAAFKETQYF.

The chain links TRBV10-2 to TRBJ2-1, with TRBD2 matching 13 bases. CDR3 length: 18 residues. Trimming took 8 bases from V and 5 from J; bases not matched to a gene: 15. Germline values: CDR1 WSHSY, CDR2 SAAADI. The CDR3, as DNA: TGCGCCAGCGCCACACCGGGACTAGCGGGACCTGACCACAATGAGCAGTTCTTC. Amino acids: CASATPGLAGPDHNEQFF.

V and J are TRBV6-1 and TRBJ1-1; 9 bases are shared with TRBD1. Per the germline V gene, CDR1 is MNHNS and CDR2 is SASEGT. J gave up 8 bases and V 1 base, and 5 bases lay outside the gene matches. The CDR3 has 14 amino acids. This CDR3 reads CASSEDRGLAEAFF. The CDR3 DNA follows: TGTGCCAGCAGTGAAGACAGGGGGCTGGCGGAAGCTTTCTTT.

There are a few counts of this clonotype. The rearrangement links TRBV5-4 to TRBJ2-1, with 10 bases identical to TRBD2. J lost 5 bases, V lost 1 base, and 6 bases had no gene match. Germline loops: CDR1 SGHNT, CDR2 YYREEE (reference sequence). This CDR3 has 16 amino acids. The CDR3 sequence: CASSLRSSGRDNEQFF. The CDR3 nucleotides read TGTGCCAGCAGCTTGCGGTCTAGCGGGAGAGACAATGAGCAGTTCTTC.

The sample holds many counts of this clonotype. The chain carries TRBV6-1 and TRBJ2-5, with D possibly being TRBD1 (6 bases). The CDR3 has 14 amino acids. Germline V gene data show CDR1 as MNHNS and CDR2 as SASEGT. Trimming stripped 5 bases from V and 6 bases from J, with 16 bases between. The CDR3 protein is CASSPLARGKTQYF. For the CDR3, the DNA is TGTGCCAGCAGTCCCCTGGCCAGGGGTAAGACCCAGTACTTC.

The chain combines TRBV7-3 with TRBJ1-2; a weak D match, TRBD1 (6 bases). CDR1 and CDR2 from the germline V gene are SGHTA and FQGTGA. V was trimmed by 7 bases and J by 2 bases, leaving 14 bases between them. The CDR3 sequence is 14 residues long. Here the CDR3 reads CASTNRESNYGYTF. Written as DNA, the CDR3 is TGTGCCAGCACTAACAGGGAATCCAACTATGGCTACACCTTC.

This clonotype has more than one count but fewer than ten. This chain uses TRBV6-4 with TRBJ2-3; 9 nucleotides agree with TRBD1. Germline assignment: CDR1 MRHNA and CDR2 SNTAGT. The CDR3 runs to 14 residues. V gave up 4 bases and J gave up 1 base; unmatched junction bases: 0. This CDR3 is CASSGTGGTDTQYF. The CDR3 coding sequence is TGTGCCAGCAGTGGGACAGGGGGCACAGATACGCAGTATTTT.

This chain links TRBV3-1 with TRBJ2-4, with D unclear. The J call may be wrong; the DNA end is better matched by TRBJ2-5. The CDR3 sequence is 14 residues long. From germline, CDR1 is LGHDT and CDR2 YNNKEL (reference sequence). The CDR3 nucleotides are TGTGCCAGCAGCCAAGCGGTCGTCCAAGAGACCCAGTACTTC. It is translated as CASSQAVVQETQYF.

This clonotype has only a few counts. DNA of the CDR3: TGTGCCAGCAGTTACTCGACTGGTGGGGATGATGCTTTCTTT. The encoded protein is CASSYSTGGDDAFF. The rearrangement uses TRBV6-5 and TRBJ1-1; D is unclear. The germline V and J ends were trimmed by 0 bases and 11 bases, with 16 bases remaining between them. Germline V gene lookup returns CDR1 MNHEY and CDR2 SVGAGI. CDR3 length equals 14 residues.

The sample holds many counts of this clonotype. V usage is TRBV6-1 and J usage is TRBJ1-4, with 7 bases matching TRBD1. The CDR3 loop spans 15 amino acids. Looked up from germline, CDR1 is MNHNS and CDR2 is SASEGT. The V and J ends lost 6 bases and 6 bases, in that order; junction bases with no gene match: 10. Here the CDR3 reads CASSPQGVFDEKLFF. The DNA for the CDR3 is TGTGCCAGCAGCCCCCAGGGGGTCTTTGATGAAAAACTGTTTTTT.

The chain is built from TRBV5-4 and TRBJ2-2, with 8 bases aligning to TRBD1. Trimming at V came to 4 bases and at J to 3 bases, leaving 8 bases not matched to a gene. The CDR3 is made up of 16 amino acids. Germline values: CDR1 SGHNT, CDR2 YYREEE (reference sequence). In DNA, the CDR3 is TGTGCCAGCAGCCTGGACAGGGACGTCGACACCGGGGAGCTGTTTTTT. The encoded protein is CASSLDRDVDTGELFF.

This clonotype was picked up many times. The chain uses TRBV6-6 and TRBJ2-2, with TRBD2 as a possible D gene (5 bases). The CDR3 extends over 16 amino acids. Germline CDR1 MNHNY, CDR2 SVGAGI (reference sequence). Deletions cut 0 bases from V and 0 bases from J, with 8 bases between. The CDR3 DNA reads as TGTGCCAGCAGTTACTCGAGGGTCGCGAACACCGGGGAGCTGTTTTTT. It encodes CASSYSRVANTGELFF.

This clonotype was seen many times. V and J are TRBV6-1 and TRBJ2-5; 10 nucleotides agree with TRBD1. TRBJ2-7 explains the end of the DNA better; the J call may be wrong. Germline-derived CDR1 and CDR2 are MNHNS and SASEGT. The CDR3 runs 14 residues. As DNA, the CDR3 is TGTGCCAGCAGCTGGGACAGGGGTACCTACGAGCAGTACTTC. It translates to CASSWDRGTYEQYF.

This chain links TRBV20-1 with TRBJ2-3; 11 bases agree with TRBD2. The trim removed 6 bases at V and 7 bases at J, leaving 6 bases unmatched. Germline V gives CDR1 DFQATT, CDR2 SNEGSKA (reference sequence). The CDR3 spans 13 residues. The CDR3: CSAVLAGANTQYF. CDR3 DNA: TGCAGTGCCGTACTAGCGGGAGCTAATACGCAGTATTTT.

This clonotype is termed medium-sized (0.01 to 0.1%). The chain recombines TRBV11-2 with TRBJ1-2; D is perhaps TRBD1 (5 bases). Germline CDR1 and CDR2: SGHAT and FQNNGV. There are 15 residues in the CDR3. V was clipped by 5 bases and J by 4 bases, with 17 bases between them. CDR3 loop: CASSPGLLGGYGYTF. The CDR3 region has the DNA TGTGCCAGCAGCCCGGGACTGCTTGGAGGCTATGGCTACACCTTC.

By share, this clonotype counts as medium-sized (0.01 to 0.1%). The CDR3 DNA reads TGTGCCAGCAGCCCAGACAGGGGGGGCACAGATACGCAGTATTTT. This gives the protein CASSPDRGGTDTQYF. The V and J genes are TRBV11-2 and TRBJ2-3; 9 nucleotides align to TRBD1. From germline, CDR1 is SGHAT and CDR2 FQNNGV. The junction had 4 bases not matched to a gene; V was cut back by 5 bases and J by 1 base. The CDR3 length is 15 residues. The full variable domain, in which reference TRBV11-2 and TRBJ2-3 provide the parts outside the CDR3, is EAGVAQSPRYKIIEKRQSVAFWCNPISGHATLYWYQQILGQGPKLLIQFQNNGVVDDSQLPKDRFSAERLKGVDSTLKIQPAKLEDSAVYLCASSPDRGGTDTQYFGPGTRLTVL.

Comment on this clonotype: Because the CDR3's place on the DNA is in doubt, the DNA is left out and the CDR3 is given as listed by TCRdb. The CDR3: CASSDFRGTEAFF. V is TRBV27 and J is TRBJ1-1. A total of 13 residues make up the CDR3, ends included. Germline loops: CDR1 MNHEY, CDR2 SMNVEV (reference sequence).

This clonotype came up a few times. CDR3 residues: CASSSEVLRDRAYNEQFF. CDR3 bases: TGTGCCAGCAGCTCCGAAGTACTCCGGGACAGGGCCTACAATGAGCAGTTCTTC. The chain carries TRBV11-3 and TRBJ2-1; 9 nucleotides line up with TRBD1. J lost 2 bases, V lost 4 bases, and 12 bases had no gene match. The germline gives CDR1 SGHNT, CDR2 YENEEA. The CDR3 has 18 residues.

The genes are TRBV30 and TRBJ1-1; possibly TRBD1 for D (6 bases). Trimming took off 6 bases at V and 1 base at J, with 12 bases between the two ends. CDR1 and CDR2 from the germline V gene are GTSNPN and SVGIG (reference sequence). CDR3 length: 13 residues. The chain's CDR3 is CACSGHSNTEAFF. The DNA of the CDR3 is TGTGCCTGTTCGGGACACTCGAACACTGAAGCTTTCTTT. Full variable domain (missing parts from reference TRBV30 and TRBJ1-1): SQTIHQWPATLVQPVGSPLSLECTVEGTSNPNLYWYRQAAGRGLQLLFYSVGIGQISSEVPQNLSASRPQDRQFILSSKKLLLSDSGFYLCACSGHSNTEAFFGQGTRLTVV.

This clonotype came up many times. The J gene is TRBJ1-2, the V gene TRBV11-3, with D tentatively TRBD1 (6 bases). Germline CDR1 SGHNT, CDR2 YENEEA. Trimming removed 3 bases from V and 6 bases from J, with 11 bases in between. The CDR3 runs to 13 residues. The CDR3 DNA reads TGTGCCAGCAGCTTTGTAGGGGGGGATGGCTACACCTTC. Protein: CASSFVGGDGYTF.

This chain links TRBV12-5 with TRBJ2-5; maybe TRBD1 (6 bases). CDR1 is LGHNT and CDR2 is FRNRAP in the germline V gene. Deletions cut 5 bases from V and 5 bases from J, with 12 bases between. The CDR3 extends over 13 amino acids. In nucleotides, the CDR3 is TGTGCTAGTGGTCGGGACATCGAGGAGACCCAGTACTTC. Amino acid sequence: CASGRDIEETQYF.

This clonotype rates as medium-sized. The chain links TRBV11-3 to TRBJ2-7; 8 nucleotides match TRBD1. Germline loops: CDR1 SGHNT, CDR2 YENEEA. CDR3 length: 15 residues. The J segment lost 1 base and the V segment lost 3 bases, leaving 5 bases of the junction unmatched. The CDR3 here is CASSFETGDSYEQYF. The CDR3 DNA is TGTGCCAGCAGCTTTGAGACAGGGGATTCCTACGAGCAGTACTTC.

The chain is built from TRBV10-1 and TRBJ2-7; D might be TRBD2 (5 bases). Trimming removed 7 bases from V and 2 bases from J, with 15 bases in between. The germline V gene has CDR1 WNHNN and CDR2 SYGVQD (reference sequence). The CDR3 sequence is 14 residues long. CDR3 amino acids: CASISTRPPYEQYF. Here the CDR3 DNA reads TGCGCCAGCATCTCCACTAGGCCTCCCTACGAGCAGTACTTC.

This clonotype has more than one count but fewer than ten. The chain combines TRBV27 with TRBJ2-1; perhaps TRBD2 as D (7 bases). The DNA end lines up better with TRBJ2-7; the J call may be wrong. CDR3 size: 13 residues. Germline CDR1 is MNHEY and CDR2 is SMNVEV (reference sequence). CDR3 in DNA: TGTGCCAGCACAGGGGAGGGTCGGAGCGAGCAGTACTTC. Its protein product is CASTGEGRSEQYF.

The rearrangement links TRBV11-3 to TRBJ2-6; D is undetermined. The J call may be wrong; the DNA end is better matched by TRBJ2-1. The CDR3 sequence is 12 residues long. Germline assignment: CDR1 SGHNT and CDR2 YENEEA. Written as DNA, the CDR3 is TGTGCCAGCAGCTCCCTCCCTGGCGTGCAGTTCTTC. It encodes CASSSLPGVQFF.

There are many counts of this clonotype. The CDR3, as DNA: TGTGCCAGCAGCAGGACAGGGGGCTCGGGGACCCAGTACTTC. Translation gives CASSRTGGSGTQYF. The chain joins TRBV6-6 to TRBJ2-5, with TRBD1 matching 11 bases. The CDR3 totals 14 residues. V shed 6 bases and J 7 bases; nucleotides not matched to a gene: 7. Per germline, CDR1 MNHNY and CDR2 SVGAGI (reference sequence).

This clonotype was seen a handful of times. The chain employs TRBV11-3 and TRBJ2-1, with TRBD2 matching 14 bases. The DNA end is a closer match to TRBJ2-7, so the J assignment may be wrong. The CDR3 is 16 amino acids. Looked up from germline, CDR1 is SGHNT and CDR2 is YENEEA. The CDR3 DNA follows: TGTGCCAGCAGCTCGGCCGGGACTAGCGGGAGCTACGAGCAGTACTTC. It is translated as CASSSAGTSGSYEQYF.

DNA of the CDR3: TGCGCCAGCAGTGAGTCGTTTGGGGGAGATACGCAGTATTTT. It encodes CASSESFGGDTQYF. The chain recombines TRBV10-1 with TRBJ2-3; tentatively, D is TRBD1 or TRBD2 (5 bases each). Germline V lookup: CDR1 WNHNN, CDR2 SYGVQD (reference sequence). The CDR3 has 14 amino acids. Trimming pared 0 bases from V and 5 bases from J, leaving 9 bases between.